This T cell receptor beta chain was sequenced during a study of vaccination and CD4 T cells after COVID-19. Comment on this clonotype: Its specificity is unknown.

Treatment here: approximately 9-day PBMC culture with coronavirus spike peptide pools or control peptides (ViraFEST assay). Culture of under 2.5 million PBMCs per well took place with about 9 IU/ml IL-2 and approximately 11 ug/ml peptide pools. On day 3 and again on day 7, fresh IL-2 medium was used to replace half the medium. An Oncomine TCR Beta short-read assay was used to sequence the DNA from cultured CD4+ T cells. DNA came from CD4+ T cells after culture. TCRdb re-called the PCR reads with MiXCR, one entry per CDR3 protein. The sample yields fewer than 15,000 distinct CDR3 sequences, 45% to 50% seen once. The CDR3 runs to 13 residues. V dropped 5 bases and J dropped 2 bases, with 10 bases sitting between them. Germline V gene sequence: CDR1 LNHDA, CDR2 SQIVND (reference sequence).

The clonotype was recovered from a human donor with COVID-19. The rearrangement uses TRBV19 and TRBJ2-7; D gene uncertain. The input for sequencing was cultured CD4+ T cells from blood, taken after SARS-CoV-2 vaccination. CDR3 in DNA: TGTGCCAGTAGTGACGGTCCAACCTACGAGCAGTACTTC. As protein: CASSDGPTYEQYF. Drawing the rest from reference TRBV19 and TRBJ2-7, the complete variable domain is DGGITQSPKYLFRKEGQNVTLSCEQNLNHDAMYWYRQDPGQGLRLIYYSQIVNDFQKGDIAEGYSVSREKKESFPLTVTSAQKNPTAFYLCASSDGPTYEQYFGPGTRLTVT.